The rows below give T cell receptor beta chains drawn from one sample of a study of blood T cell repertoires in COVID-19. Only in-frame clones appear in the TCRdb table, and some are missing; sequencing was by immunoSEQ multiplex PCR. The table includes over 450,000 clones, around 90% detected once. The specimen was peripheral blood. These receptor sequences come from a woman aged 45-60 years with COVID-19, enrolled during active disease. Both conserved end residues are trimmed from each CDR3.

CDR3: ASSVGAPNEQF; J: TRBJ2-1; V: TRBV9
CDR3: ASSLSRVEQY; J: TRBJ2-7; V: TRBV11-2
CDR3: ASSSRGVALNTEAF; J: TRBJ1-1; V: TRBV18
CDR3: ASSLQDSNQPQH; J: TRBJ1-5; V: TRBV2
CDR3: ASSPPFRTDTQY; J: TRBJ2-3; V: TRBV18
CDR3: ASSSDRGPVGELF; J: TRBJ2-2; V: TRBV19
CDR3: ASSSYPRGSGSYEQY; J: TRBJ2-7; V: TRBV7-3
CDR3: ASSIRSGGTSGANVLT; J: TRBJ2-6; V: TRBV19
CDR3: ASSVMANTEAF; J: TRBJ1-1; V: TRBV9
CDR3: ASSQSAGPEAF; J: TRBJ1-1; V: TRBV3-1/TRBV3-2
CDR3: ASSEPGGINNYGYT; J: TRBJ1-2; V: TRBV6-1
CDR3: ASSQEHRSNYGYT; J: TRBJ1-2; V: TRBV3-1/TRBV3-2
CDR3: ASSKGGTGDYEQY; J: TRBJ2-7; V: TRBV6-5
CDR3: ASSDRGWTNEKLF; J: TRBJ1-4; V: TRBV27
CDR3: ASSQNGGFTKNIQY; J: TRBJ2-4; V: TRBV3-1/TRBV3-2
CDR3: ASSPGSNEQF; J: TRBJ2-1; V: TRBV13
CDR3: ASSVELAGTYNEQF; J: TRBJ2-1; V: TRBV9
CDR3: ASSPGTGFSYEQY; J: TRBJ2-7; V: TRBV27
CDR3: ASSRGQSFNYGYT; J: TRBJ1-2; V: TRBV3-1/TRBV3-2
CDR3: ASWSWDRGLNYGYT; J: TRBJ1-2; V: TRBV19
CDR3: ASSERGIAFTEAF; J: TRBJ1-1; V: TRBV6-1
CDR3: ASSRSDRNTEAF; J: TRBJ1-1; V: TRBV3-1/TRBV3-2